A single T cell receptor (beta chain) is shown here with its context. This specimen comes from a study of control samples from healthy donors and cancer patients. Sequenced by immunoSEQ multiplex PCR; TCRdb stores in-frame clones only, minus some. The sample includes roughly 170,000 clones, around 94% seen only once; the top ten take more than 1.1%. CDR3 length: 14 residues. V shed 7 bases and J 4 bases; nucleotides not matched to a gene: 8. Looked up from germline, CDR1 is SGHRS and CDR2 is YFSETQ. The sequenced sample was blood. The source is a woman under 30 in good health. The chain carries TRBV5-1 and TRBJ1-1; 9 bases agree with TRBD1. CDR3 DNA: TGCGCCAGCTCTTGGGGACAGGGTGGCACTGAAGCTTTCTTT. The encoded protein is CASSWGQGGTEAFF.